One and the same sample provided the 5 T cell receptor beta chains below, sequenced in a study of T cell changes during pregnancy in multiple sclerosis. Clones were read by immunoSEQ multiplex PCR, and TCRdb kept only the in-frame ones, dropping some. The sample lists 100,000 to 140,000 clones, just under 95% seen once, with roughly 0.78% in the top ten. This material consisted of peripheral blood, taken in the third trimester of pregnancy. Receptors were obtained from a female donor in good health, enrolled as a control in a pregnancy study.

The table lists this clone with a count of one. The chain joins TRBV9 to TRBJ2-1; 16 bases agree with TRBD2. The CDR3 length is 20 residues. The V and J ends lost 0 bases and 2 bases, in that order; junction bases with no gene match: 8. The germline V gene has CDR1 SGDLS and CDR2 YYNGEE. The CDR3 reads CASSVGFGTSGGATYNEQFF. The CDR3, as DNA: TGTGCCAGCAGCGTAGGATTTGGGACTAGCGGGGGGGCAACCTACAATGAGCAGTTCTTC.

V is TRBV5-1 and J is TRBJ1-2, with 7 bases aligning to TRBD1. With 3 bases clipped from V and 6 bases from J, the junction kept 14 bases outside the gene matches. Germline V gene data show CDR1 as SGHRS and CDR2 as YFSETQ. The CDR3 totals 16 residues. CDR3 residues: CASSSHGSTGSHGYTF. CDR3 sequence (DNA): TGCGCCAGCAGCTCCCATGGTTCGACAGGGTCCCATGGCTACACCTTC.

This chain joins TRBV6-6 and TRBJ1-2; 10 bases align to TRBD1. Germline V CDR1 and CDR2: MNHNY, SVGAGI (reference sequence). J was trimmed by 8 bases and V by 2 bases; bases with no gene match: 8. The CDR3 consists of 15 residues. The CDR3 is CASSYPKDRGDGYTF. CDR3 DNA: TGTGCCAGCAGTTACCCCAAGGACAGGGGGGACGGCTACACCTTC.

The chain uses TRBV30 and TRBJ2-7; D is possibly TRBD1 (5 bases). Germline CDR1 GTSNPN, CDR2 SVGIG (reference sequence). The CDR3 runs to 14 residues. V was trimmed by 0 bases and J by 4 bases, leaving 13 bases between them. The CDR3 sequence: CAWSVGRVYYEQYF. CDR3 DNA sequence: TGTGCCTGGAGTGTAGGCAGGGTTTATTACGAGCAGTACTTC.

J is TRBJ1-5 and V is TRBV19; a weak D match, TRBD1 (5 bases). Trimming stripped 3 bases from V and 7 bases from J, with 16 bases between. Germline lookup yields CDR1 LNHDA and CDR2 SQIVND (reference sequence). The CDR3 is 15 residues long. The CDR3 region has the DNA TGTGCCAGTAGTATTCAGGGTAGGGAAGGGCAGCCCCAGCATTTT. Translation: CASSIQGREGQPQHF.